A selection of T cell receptor beta chains follows, all from one sample in a study of blood T cell repertoires in COVID-19. Data came from immunoSEQ multiplex PCR; TCRdb stores just in-frame clones and leaves some out. The data contain about 90,000 clones, over 70% of them singletons. Sequencing was performed on peripheral blood. These receptors were taken from a woman older than 75 with acute or convalescent COVID-19. The CDR3 runs from the conserved cysteine through the conserved F or W. The order of the fields is D gene, J gene, V gene, clone size, CDR3 protein, CDR3 DNA. The D gene is left open where the match is weak. Clone sizes are given selectively: once, few, many, or a class where the clone is expanded.

d_call: TRBD1
j_call: TRBJ1-5
v_call: TRBV10-3
clone_size: -
cdr3_aa: CAISGDRGMSPQHF
cdr3_nt: TGTGCCATCAGCGGTGACAGGGGGATGTCGCCCCAGCATTTT

d_call: -
j_call: TRBJ1-2
v_call: TRBV7-2
clone_size: -
cdr3_aa: CASSPQDVYGYTF
cdr3_nt: TGTGCCAGCAGCCCACAGGACGTATATGGCTACACCTTC

d_call: TRBD2
j_call: TRBJ2-1
v_call: TRBV28
clone_size: -
cdr3_aa: CASSSSGTSGRNEQFF
cdr3_nt: TGTGCCAGCAGTTCCTCTGGGACTAGCGGGAGGAATGAGCAGTTCTTC

d_call: TRBD1
j_call: TRBJ1-2
v_call: TRBV18
clone_size: -
cdr3_aa: CASSPPQGVANYGYTF
cdr3_nt: TGTGCCAGCTCACCTCCACAGGGGGTAGCTAACTATGGCTACACCTTC

d_call: TRBD2
j_call: TRBJ2-1
v_call: TRBV4-1
clone_size: -
cdr3_aa: CASSQMGGSSYNEQFF
cdr3_nt: TGCGCCAGCAGCCAGATGGGGGGGAGCTCCTACAATGAGCAGTTCTTC

d_call: -
j_call: TRBJ2-1
v_call: TRBV23-1
clone_size: -
cdr3_aa: CASSQPVPLTVVSYNEQFF
cdr3_nt: TGCGCCAGCAGTCAGCCGGTCCCCCTGACAGTAGTCTCCTACAATGAGCAGTTCTTC

d_call: TRBD1
j_call: TRBJ2-7
v_call: TRBV30
clone_size: -
cdr3_aa: CAWNRDSPYEQYF
cdr3_nt: TGTGCCTGGAATCGGGACAGTCCCTACGAGCAGTACTTC

d_call: -
j_call: TRBJ2-7
v_call: TRBV10-3
clone_size: -
cdr3_aa: CAISESNSYEQYF
cdr3_nt: TGTGCCATCAGTGAGTCGAATAGCTACGAGCAGTACTTC

d_call: TRBD1
j_call: TRBJ2-3
v_call: TRBV4-3
clone_size: -
cdr3_aa: CASSQEDRGPTDTQYF
cdr3_nt: TGCGCCAGCAGCCAAGAGGACAGGGGGCCCACAGATACGCAGTATTTT

d_call: TRBD2
j_call: TRBJ2-1
v_call: TRBV10-3
clone_size: -
cdr3_aa: CAISESPTSGGKDEQFF
cdr3_nt: TGTGCCATCAGTGAGTCCCCGACTAGCGGGGGGAAGGATGAGCAGTTCTTC

d_call: -
j_call: TRBJ1-1
v_call: TRBV7-7
clone_size: -
cdr3_aa: CASSSVNTEAFF
cdr3_nt: TGTGCTAGCAGCTCGGTGAACACTGAAGCTTTCTTT

d_call: -
j_call: TRBJ1-3
v_call: TRBV2
clone_size: -
cdr3_aa: CASSERGSGNTIYF
cdr3_nt: TGTGCCAGCAGTGAAAGGGGCTCTGGAAACACCATATATTTT

d_call: TRBD1
j_call: TRBJ1-6
v_call: TRBV9
clone_size: -
cdr3_aa: CASSAGQGYSPLHF
cdr3_nt: TGTGCCAGCAGCGCCGGACAGGGGTACTCACCCCTCCACTTT

d_call: TRBD1
j_call: TRBJ2-5
v_call: TRBV11-2
clone_size: -
cdr3_aa: CASSQDRGRETQYF
cdr3_nt: TGTGCCAGCAGCCAGGACAGGGGTCGAGAGACCCAGTACTTC

d_call: -
j_call: TRBJ2-1
v_call: TRBV19
clone_size: -
cdr3_aa: CASSILTTGEGTLF
cdr3_nt: TGTGCCAGTAGTATTTTAACCACGGGGGAGGGGACACTCTTC

d_call: -
j_call: TRBJ1-3
v_call: TRBV7-2
clone_size: -
cdr3_aa: CASSLTTASGNTIYF
cdr3_nt: TGTGCCAGCAGCTTAACGACAGCCTCTGGAAACACCATATATTTT

d_call: -
j_call: TRBJ1-1
v_call: TRBV2
clone_size: -
cdr3_aa: CASSVRNTEAFF
cdr3_nt: TGTGCCAGCAGTGTGAGGAACACTGAAGCTTTCTTT

d_call: -
j_call: TRBJ2-3
v_call: TRBV19
clone_size: -
cdr3_aa: CASSIGAGSSHTDTQYF
cdr3_nt: TGTGCCAGTAGTATAGGAGCGGGCAGCTCCCACACAGATACGCAGTATTTT

d_call: -
j_call: TRBJ1-5
v_call: TRBV7-9
clone_size: -
cdr3_aa: CASSLVGRGNNQPQHF
cdr3_nt: TGTGCCAGCAGCTTAGTAGGAAGGGGGAACAATCAGCCCCAGCATTTT

d_call: -
j_call: TRBJ1-2
v_call: TRBV10-3
clone_size: -
cdr3_aa: CAISDRGAQYGYTF
cdr3_nt: TGTGCCATCAGCGATCGGGGGGCGCAGTATGGCTACACCTTC

d_call: -
j_call: TRBJ2-3
v_call: TRBV6-6
clone_size: few
cdr3_aa: CASSYGTGRTDTQYF
cdr3_nt: TGTGCCAGCAGTTACGGGACCGGGAGAACAGATACGCAGTATTTT

d_call: -
j_call: TRBJ1-1
v_call: TRBV6-5
clone_size: -
cdr3_aa: CASSRGGDTEAFF
cdr3_nt: TGTGCCAGCAGTCGGGGAGGGGACACTGAAGCTTTCTTT

d_call: -
j_call: TRBJ1-6
v_call: TRBV13
clone_size: -
cdr3_aa: CASSFDSRSSYNSPLHF
cdr3_nt: TGTGCCAGCAGCTTTGACAGCCGGAGCTCCTATAATTCACCCCTCCACTTT

d_call: TRBD1
j_call: TRBJ2-7
v_call: TRBV6-5
clone_size: -
cdr3_aa: CASRRGQTYEQYF
cdr3_nt: TGTGCCAGCCGAAGGGGGCAAACCTACGAGCAGTACTTC

d_call: TRBD1
j_call: TRBJ1-1
v_call: TRBV12-3/TRBV12-4
clone_size: -
cdr3_aa: CASCWTGHTEAFF
cdr3_nt: TGTGCCAGCTGTTGGACAGGACACACTGAAGCTTTCTTT

d_call: -
j_call: TRBJ2-7
v_call: TRBV28
clone_size: -
cdr3_aa: CASGTGAFGEQYF
cdr3_nt: TGTGCCAGCGGAACTGGGGCATTTGGCGAGCAGTACTTC